The next 26 T cell receptor beta chains were all read from a single sample in a study of CD8 T cells in ankylosing spondylitis. Study-level findings and limits: The study identified a TCR beta motif of several highly homologous variants that appeared characteristic of ankylosing spondylitis blood.

MiXCR, run by TCRdb on the 5' RACE reads, gives a single entry per CDR3 protein. Among 700,000 or so distinct CDR3 sequences listed, roughly 19% were seen once. Their antigens are not known. The sequenced sample consisted of blood, either unsorted or a sorted T cell fraction (not recorded which). The receptors derive from a male donor with ankylosing spondylitis.

This chain links TRBV7-3 with TRBJ2-1; D remains unclear. This CDR3 comprises 15 residues. Trimming took off 5 bases at V and 2 bases at J, with 13 bases between the two ends. Germline V gene data show CDR1 as SGHTA and CDR2 as FQGTGA. The CDR3 is CASSQALATYNEQFF. CDR3 bases: TGTGCCAGCAGCCAAGCTTTGGCGACCTACAATGAGCAGTTCTTC.

The rearrangement links TRBV2 to TRBJ1-1, with 7 bases that match TRBD1. This CDR3 has 17 residues. The V and J ends lost 4 bases and 2 bases, in that order; junction bases with no gene match: 13. Germline V gene lookup returns CDR1 SNHLY and CDR2 FYNNEI. The CDR3 region has the DNA TGTGCCAGCAGTGCCCTCCCGACAGGGCCGCTAAACACTGAAGCTTTCTTT. Residues: CASSALPTGPLNTEAFF.

This clonotype was counted between two and nine times. The chain joins TRBV5-1 to TRBJ1-2; no clear D gene. CDR1 is SGHRS and CDR2 is YFSETQ in the germline V gene. The CDR3 covers 14 residues. V shed 0 bases and J shed 4 bases, with 10 bases lying between them. CDR3 in DNA: TGCGCCAGCAGCTTGGATGGGCAGGCCTATGGCTACACCTTC. It yields the protein CASSLDGQAYGYTF.

The V and J genes are TRBV3-1 and TRBJ2-5; weak D call: TRBD2 (6 bases). Trimming removed 1 base at V and 5 bases at J, with 11 bases between. This CDR3 is 14 amino acids long. Germline V CDR1 and CDR2: LGHDT, YNNKEL (reference sequence). This CDR3 is CASSQGTRGETQYF. CDR3 bases: TGTGCCAGCAGCCAAGGGACACGGGGGGAGACCCAGTACTTC.

The rearrangement uses TRBV20-1 and TRBJ2-7; 10 bases agree with TRBD1. The CDR3 covers 13 residues. In germline, CDR1 is DFQATT, CDR2 SNEGSKA (reference sequence). Unmatched junction bases numbered 4, after V lost 3 bases and J lost 5 bases. The CDR3: CSASRDRGDEQYF. Written as DNA, the CDR3 is TGCAGTGCTAGCCGGGACAGGGGCGACGAGCAGTACTTC.

This clonotype was seen only a few times. The J gene is TRBJ1-1, the V gene TRBV11-2; perhaps TRBD1 as D (6 bases). The length of the CDR3 is 16 residues. Germline V CDR1 and CDR2: SGHAT, FQNNGV. V was cut by 0 bases and J by 0 bases, with 11 bases left in between. CDR3: CASSLEQGLLNTEAFF. CDR3 sequence (DNA): TGTGCCAGCAGCTTAGAACAGGGACTCTTGAACACTGAAGCTTTCTTT.

This chain connects TRBV12-3 or TRBV12-4 to TRBJ2-1; D is undetermined. V was clipped by 8 bases and J by 1 base, with 15 bases between them. The CDR3 has 15 amino acids. The CDR3 DNA follows: TGTGCCAGCCCGGCCCCGGACGGTTCCTACAATGAGCAGTTCTTC. Translated, it gives CASPAPDGSYNEQFF.

V gene TRBV7-9 combines with J gene TRBJ1-4; perhaps TRBD1 as D (6 bases). CDR1 SEHNR and CDR2 FQNEAQ come from the germline V gene (reference sequence). The CDR3 length is 16 residues. V lost 5 bases to trimming and J lost 5 bases, with 18 bases between them. This CDR3 is CASSTTQGRENEKLFF. The DNA of the CDR3 is TGTGCCAGCAGCACGACACAGGGCAGAGAAAATGAAAAACTGTTTTTT. The full variable domain, completed using reference TRBV7-9 and TRBJ1-4, is DTGVSQNPRHKITKRGQNVTFRCDPISEHNRLYWYRQTLGQGPEFLTYFQNEAQLEKSRLLSDRFSAERPKGSFSTLEIQRTEQGDSAMYLCASSTTQGRENEKLFFGSGTQLSVL.

This clonotype was detected only a few times. The chain combines TRBV6-1 with TRBJ1-6, with 8 positions matching TRBD1. The CDR3 spans 17 residues. Germline lookup yields CDR1 MNHNS and CDR2 SASEGT. The ends lost 1 base at V and 7 bases at J; junction bases unmatched: 9. Here the CDR3 reads CASSEVERTGLNSPLHF. In DNA, the CDR3 is TGTGCCAGCAGTGAAGTCGAGCGGACAGGGCTCAATTCACCCCTCCACTTT.

This clonotype has more than one count but fewer than ten. The rearrangement links TRBV12-3 or TRBV12-4 to TRBJ1-2; tentatively, D is TRBD1 (5 bases). There are 13 residues in the CDR3. Trimming removed 2 bases from V and 8 bases from J, with 12 bases in between. As DNA, the CDR3 is TGTGCCAGCAGTTTACGGGGCAGGGAAGGCTACACCTTC. This encodes CASSLRGREGYTF.

The chain combines TRBV4-3 with TRBJ1-2; no clear D. The CDR3 is made up of 15 amino acids. V lost 1 base and J lost 6, with 15 bases in between. Per germline, CDR1 LGHNA and CDR2 YSLEER. CDR3: CASSQGVAGYNGYTF. The CDR3 DNA sequence: TGCGCCAGCAGCCAAGGAGTGGCGGGTTACAATGGCTACACCTTC.

The J gene is TRBJ1-1, the V gene TRBV6-5, with 8 bases identical to TRBD1. The V gene end was trimmed by 3 bases and the J gene end by 0 bases; junction bases not matched to a gene: 6. The CDR3 is 16 residues long. Per germline, CDR1 MNHEY and CDR2 SVGAGI. CDR3 region: CASSYVRGQMNTEAFF. The CDR3 nucleotides read TGTGCCAGCAGTTATGTCAGGGGGCAGATGAACACTGAAGCTTTCTTT.

The chain combines TRBV4-3 with TRBJ2-3; 13 nucleotides line up with TRBD2. The V gene end was trimmed by 4 bases and the J gene end by 1 base; junction bases not matched to a gene: 11. Germline-derived CDR1 and CDR2 are LGHNA and YSLEER. The CDR3 has 19 residues. This CDR3 is CASSPTRTSGSKGTDTQYF. Here the CDR3 DNA reads TGCGCCAGCAGCCCCACTCGGACTAGCGGGAGTAAGGGCACAGATACGCAGTATTTT.

This clonotype has only a few counts. The chain couples TRBV20-1 to TRBJ1-2; perhaps TRBD1 as D (5 bases). Germline CDR1 and CDR2: DFQATT and SNEGSKA (reference sequence). V lost 2 bases to trimming and J lost 7 bases, with 14 bases between them. CDR3 size: 13 residues. DNA of the CDR3: TGCAGTGCTAGAAGACCGGGACTTGTTGGCTACACCTTC. This sequence encodes CSARRPGLVGYTF.

The chain has TRBV10-2 and TRBJ2-3, with 11 bases that match TRBD2. Germline trimming cut 2 bases from V and 3 bases from J; bases unmatched to any gene: 4. CDR3 length equals 16 residues. Germline CDR1 reads WSHSY; CDR2 reads SAAADI. CDR3 in amino acids: CASSERGTSGTDTQYF. CDR3 bases: TGCGCCAGCAGTGAGAGGGGGACTAGCGGTACAGATACGCAGTATTTT.

The rearrangement joins TRBV27 to TRBJ2-3, with 8 bases that match TRBD2. The CDR3 contains 16 residues. Unmatched junction bases numbered 9, after V lost 5 bases and J lost 2 bases. Germline-derived CDR1 and CDR2 are MNHEY and SMNVEV (reference sequence). The CDR3: CASSPWAGGNTDTQYF. In DNA, the CDR3 is TGTGCCAGCAGTCCATGGGCGGGGGGAAACACAGATACGCAGTATTTT.

This clonotype was counted only a few times. This chain connects TRBV4-1 to TRBJ1-5; D is ambiguous. The germline V gene has CDR1 MGHRA and CDR2 YSYEKL. The CDR3 has 17 amino acids. Deletions cut 0 bases from V and 6 bases from J, with 18 bases between. CDR3 bases: TGCGCCAGCAGCCAAGATGACTCAGGTTACTTTTCTCAGCCCCAGCATTTT. This encodes CASSQDDSGYFSQPQHF.

This clonotype was observed a few times. The chain uses TRBV29-1 and TRBJ2-7; 8 nucleotides line up with TRBD1. V lost 2 bases to trimming and J lost 3 bases; unmatched junction nucleotides: 3. The V gene's germline CDR1 is SQVTM and CDR2 ANQGSEA. CDR3 length equals 13 residues. CDR3 protein: CSVESGTGYEQYF. CDR3 nucleotide sequence: TGCAGCGTTGAATCCGGGACAGGCTACGAGCAGTACTTC.

V gene TRBV12-3 or TRBV12-4 combines with J gene TRBJ1-5; D is unresolved. V lost 1 base to trimming and J lost 6 bases, with 10 bases between them. The length of the CDR3 is 14 residues. The CDR3 region has the DNA TGTGCCAGCAGTTTAGATTCGCCAACTCAGCCCCAGCATTTT. Its translation is CASSLDSPTQPQHF.

The V and J genes are TRBV7-9 and TRBJ2-5; tentative D call: TRBD1 (5 bases). The CDR3 spans 15 residues. Germline values: CDR1 SEHNR, CDR2 FQNEAQ (reference sequence). Trimming cost V 5 bases and J 0 bases, with 13 bases left between them. The CDR3 region is CASSPPDSDQETQYF. For the CDR3, the DNA is TGTGCCAGCAGCCCCCCCGACAGCGACCAAGAGACCCAGTACTTC.

This chain connects TRBV7-2 to TRBJ2-1; 10 bases agree with TRBD1. The germline V gene has CDR1 SGHTA and CDR2 FQGNSA. The CDR3 sequence is 16 residues long. The ends lost 3 bases at V and 0 bases at J; junction bases unmatched: 2. CDR3 nucleotide sequence: TGTGCCAGCAGCTTCCGACAGGGGGCCTCCTACAATGAGCAGTTCTTC. Translation: CASSFRQGASYNEQFF.

This clonotype was observed a few times. The J gene is TRBJ2-5, the V gene TRBV4-1; 11 bases fit TRBD2. This CDR3 region has 15 residues. V was clipped by 1 base and J by 5 bases; unmatched bases: 3. In germline, CDR1 is MGHRA, CDR2 YSYEKL. Here the CDR3 DNA reads TGCGCCAGCAGCCAAGTAGCGGGAGGGGGGGAGACCCAGTACTTC. Its protein is CASSQVAGGGETQYF.

The rearrangement joins TRBV24-1 to TRBJ1-2, with TRBD1 matching 8 bases. From germline, CDR1 is KGHDR and CDR2 SFDVKD. J gave up 6 bases and V 7 bases, and 6 bases lay outside the gene matches. The length of the CDR3 is 13 residues. CDR3 loop: CATSLGQGHGYTF. The CDR3, as DNA: TGTGCCACCAGCCTCGGACAGGGCCATGGCTACACCTTC.

This chain links TRBV29-1 with TRBJ2-7, with D tentatively TRBD1 (6 bases). The V gene lost 5 bases and the J gene lost 5 bases, with 19 bases spanning the gap. The CDR3 is 14 residues long. The V gene's germline CDR1 is SQVTM and CDR2 ANQGSEA. The CDR3 region has the DNA TGCAGCGTTACCCCGACAGGTTCGTTGGACGAGCAGTACTTC. Translation gives CSVTPTGSLDEQYF.

V usage is TRBV27 and J usage is TRBJ1-4; 9 positions agree with TRBD1. Germline V gene data show CDR1 as MNHEY and CDR2 as SMNVEV (reference sequence). V trimming: 3 bases; J trimming: 5 bases; junction bases outside the gene matches: 4. This CDR3 comprises 15 residues. CDR3 in amino acids: CASSFGTGPNEKLFF. CDR3 bases: TGTGCCAGCAGTTTCGGGACAGGGCCAAATGAAAAACTGTTTTTT.

This sequence joins TRBV7-9 and TRBJ2-2; 8 nucleotides align to TRBD1. Germline V gene lookup returns CDR1 SEHNR and CDR2 FQNEAQ (reference sequence). The CDR3 runs to 15 residues. V shed 4 bases and J 4 bases; nucleotides not matched to a gene: 5. CDR3 nucleotides: TGTGCCAGCAGCTACCCCGGACAGGGCACCGGGGAGCTGTTTTTT. It translates to CASSYPGQGTGELFF.